The following is a T cell receptor (beta chain) sequence with its context. Its cognate antigen is unknown. Using MiXCR, TCRdb reanalyzed the PCR reads. This sample has 31,000 or so clones; 25% to 30% occur once, and the top ten carry around 28%. This entry comes from a study of metastatic and nonmetastatic thyroid tumors. Study overall: Blood and tumor or nodule tissue repertoires from malignant and benign thyroid patients were compared. General observations from the study: As reported, TCR beta diversity in blood and tumor was significantly higher in malignant thyroid tumors than in benign nodules.

Among the patients, none had received any treatment before thyroid surgery. Germline CDR1 reads SNHLY; CDR2 reads FYNNEI. The CDR3 loop spans 13 amino acids. Deletions cut 7 bases from V and 5 bases from J, with 14 bases between. This clonotype was sampled from a female donor with papillary thyroid cancer or a benign thyroid nodule (not recorded which). Some clones in this sample may be carry-over from other donors' samples. The V gene is TRBV2, the J gene TRBJ1-2; no clear D gene. Material for sequencing was blood. For the CDR3, the DNA is TGTGCCAGCACTCGAGTCGGAGGGTATGGCTACACCTTC. This translates into CASTRVGGYGYTF.